This entry describes one T cell receptor beta chain. Its binding antigen is unknown. Qualities for individual bases were not recorded, and no much larger clone is one base off. TCRbeta CDR3 regions were amplified from genomic DNA using the immunoSEQ Assay, a bias-controlled multiplex PCR. On the study's bioinformatics: Within the assay, amplification of reference gene primers was used to estimate how many nucleated cells each sample contained. To quantify the absolute abundance of each unique TCRbeta CDR3 rearrangement, sequence reads were collapsed and filtered. For each sample, productive Simpson clonality was calculated by taking the square root of Simpson's diversity index across productive rearrangements. The source is immuneACCESS, and TCRdb retained only in-frame sequences with V and J called. Part of the clones is not carried over; for the studies checked, unresolved V genes explain less than half of this, and the remainder is unexplained. The V and J calls and clone size are taken from that table; D and trimming were inferred from the DNA. For this sample the table gives about 54,000 clones, of which roughly nine tenths were detected only once. Clones ranked in the top ten supply 6.5% to 9% of the sample.

The CDR3 contains 18 residues, cysteine and phenylalanine counted. The read is trimmed to its CDR3 DNA, 54 bases read in frame from base 1. The germline V and J ends show losses of 1 base and 2 bases respectively, and no gene match explains 12 bases of the junction. Looking up the germline V gene yields CDR1 MGHRA and CDR2 YSYEKL. This record belongs to a study of blood T cell repertoires in COVID-19 (dated by TCRdb to 2020 to 2022). The study in broad terms: Samples from collaborators originated in the United States, Italy and Spain and spanned both the acute and convalescent phases of COVID-19. The prospective study material was composed of cDNA or gDNA derived from T cells, B-cell-depleted T cells, or PBMCs. The dataset comprised deeply sampled blood TCRbeta repertoires from subjects exposed to, actively infected with, or recovered from COVID-19. The repertoires were released in a freely available public database meant as a resource for research on the immune response to SARS-CoV-2. The samples were drawn from the first 160 participants of the ongoing ImmuneRACE study and from some 1,300 subjects provided by 6 global collaborators. Nearly every sample came with metadata listing a de-identified subject ID, COVID-19 status, age in years and sex. Where HLA class I and class II types were available, the types were taken from metadata supplied by the sample provider, not from assay-based typing. Results the study describes overall, beyond this receptor: The quantity of clinical and demographic metadata differed by source and by participant and was supplied without curation.

The collaborating institutions used their own protocols to collect whole blood in K2EDTA tubes. For TCRbeta analysis, collaborators shipped samples in one of three forms: frozen whole blood, isolated PBMCs, or DNA extracted from either of those sample types. This clonotype originated in a woman aged 40 to 50 with active COVID-19. This chain is built from TRBV4-1 and TRBJ2-5, with TRBD2 matching 8 junction bases. Specimen: peripheral blood. The nucleotide sequence is TGCGCCAGCAGCCAAGGTTCGATCACTAGCGGTGCTCAAGAGACCCAGTACTTC. Translated, it reads CASSQGSITSGAQETQYF.